This TCR beta chain emerged from a study of beta chain features in type 1 diabetes. Study-wide results and limits: Any HLA effect on TCRB rearrangement was left unresolved by small sub-analyses. Patients with Type 1 diabetes showed moderately but significantly shorter TCRB CDR3s in all four CD4+ subsets.

This clone was seen a few times. Its antigen remains unknown. Sequencing targeted expressed TCRB transcripts, as all isolated RNA had been reverse transcribed. Only in-frame clones appear in the TCRdb table, and some are missing; sequencing was by immunoSEQ multiplex PCR. Here the sample spans approximately 250,000 clones, roughly 17% being singletons. Germline CDR1 reads SGHTA; CDR2 reads FQGNSA. With 0 bases clipped from V and 4 bases from J, the junction kept 2 bases outside the gene matches. This CDR3 spans 14 amino acids. The sample was naive CD4+ T cells from blood. The source of this sequence is a man aged 30-40 years with type 1 diabetes. The chain carries TRBV7-2 and TRBJ2-7, with 8 bases aligning to TRBD2. CDR3 DNA sequence: TGTGCCAGCAGCTTAGCGCGGGGGGAATACGAGCAGTACTTC. It is translated as CASSLARGEYEQYF.